The T cell receptor (beta chain) described here comes from a study of blood T cell repertoires in COVID-19. Study information: The origin of the acute and convalescent COVID-19 samples was the United States, Italy and Spain. The analysed material was cDNA or gDNA that came from T cells, B-cell-depleted T cells, or PBMCs.

The CDR3 covers 15 residues. The V gene lost 2 bases and the J gene lost 3 bases, with 10 bases spanning the gap. The germline V gene has CDR1 SNHLY and CDR2 FYNNEI. In the original processing: Estimates of nucleated cell counts were drawn from the amplification of reference gene primers. Clones were sequenced by immunoSEQ multiplex PCR, and TCRdb holds only the in-frame ones, with some missing. The V and J calls and clone size were taken over from that table, and D and trimming were inferred from the DNA. The sample shows 150,000 to 200,000 clones, roughly nine tenths of them seen only once. The material sequenced was peripheral blood. The origin of this receptor is a man aged 55 to 70 with active or convalescent COVID-19. The chain combines TRBV2 with TRBJ2-2; the D gene is possibly TRBD1 (7 bases). CDR3 DNA sequence: TGTGCCAGCAGTGAAAGCAGGGGGGACACCGGGGAGCTGTTTTTT. Amino acid sequence: CASSESRGDTGELFF.